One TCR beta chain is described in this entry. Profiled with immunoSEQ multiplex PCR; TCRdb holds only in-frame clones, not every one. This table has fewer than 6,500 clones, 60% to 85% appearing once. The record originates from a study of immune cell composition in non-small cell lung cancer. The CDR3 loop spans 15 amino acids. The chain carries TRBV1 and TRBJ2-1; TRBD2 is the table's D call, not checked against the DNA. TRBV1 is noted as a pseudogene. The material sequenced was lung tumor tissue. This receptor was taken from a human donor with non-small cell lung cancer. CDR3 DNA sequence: TGCACCAGCAGCCCGGGTAGCGGGGGGTTAAATGAGCAGTTCTTC. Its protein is CTSSPGSGGLNEQFF.